This T cell receptor beta chain was captured in a study of blood T cell repertoires in COVID-19. Study-wide context: The samples span acute and convalescent COVID-19 from the United States, Italy and Spain. In each case, the material was cDNA or gDNA derived from T cells, B-cell-depleted T cells, or PBMCs.

Under the authors' procedure: The authors estimated nucleated cell counts from reference gene primer amplification. Measured with immunoSEQ multiplex PCR; TCRdb has only the in-frame clones, and not every one. The V and J calls and the clone size are those of that table, but D and trimming were determined from the DNA. This table holds hundreds of thousands of clones, around 86% found once. Germline V gene lookup returns CDR1 MDHEN and CDR2 SYDVKM. There are 13 residues in the CDR3. V dropped 7 bases and J dropped 1 base, with 8 bases sitting between them. This rearrangement joins TRBV28 to TRBJ1-5; D gene uncertain. The sequenced sample consisted of peripheral blood. The sequence derives from a woman aged 25 to 39 with active or convalescent COVID-19. The CDR3 reads CASTPRSNQPQHF. In DNA form, the CDR3 reads TGTGCCAGCACCCCCAGGAGCAATCAGCCCCAGCATTTT.